This T cell receptor beta chain originates from a study of persistence of HIV-infected CD4 T cells. Study-level background: Donors were ART-treated; their CMV- and Gag-responding CD4+ T cells were isolated. General observations from the study: Antigen-responding cells were enriched for degenerate expanded CDR3beta sequences.

The libraries were made with immunoSEQ version 4 in survey mode. Profiling relied on immunoSEQ multiplex PCR, and the TCRdb table lists in-frame clones only, not all of them. The table includes over 60,000 clones, 65% to 75% detected once. The stimulus was an HIV-1 Gag 15-mer peptide pool, 1 ug/peptide/mL. Memory cells lacking CD40L and CD69 with high CD45RO were sorted. This clone was found once. Its antigen is not known. J gave up 1 base and V 6 bases, and 3 bases lay outside the gene matches. Germline assignment: CDR1 MNHNY and CDR2 SVGAGI (reference sequence). The CDR3 consists of 13 residues. Material: CD4+ T cells sorted from PBMCs after roughly 20-hour stimulation, obtained from a patient who received antiretroviral therapy. The TCR sequence derives from an adult man with HIV who was CMV-seropositive. This sequence joins TRBV6-6 and TRBJ2-7; 7 bases line up with TRBD1. The CDR3 here is CASRETGSYEQYF. CDR3 DNA sequence: TGTGCCAGCAGGGAGACAGGGTCCTACGAGCAGTACTTC.